A selection of T cell receptor beta chains follows, all from one sample in a study of cytomegalovirus exposure and HLA in healthy donors. Libraries were prepared by immunoSEQ multiplex PCR; TCRdb keeps only in-frame clonotypes and omits some of them. The data contain around 150,000 clones, less than 90% of them seen just once; the ten biggest clones take up roughly 1.4%. The sample was PBMCs. These receptor sequences come from a man between 40 and 49 years old in good health and CMV-seronegative. Each CDR3 is given without its conserved first and last residue. The order of the fields is V gene, CDR3 length, CDR3 protein.

V gene: TRBV7-3; CDR3 length: 12; CDR3 protein: ASSNAAGTQPQH
V gene: TRBV29-1; CDR3 length: 9; CDR3 protein: SGQDTYEQY
V gene: TRBV7-3; CDR3 length: 13; CDR3 protein: ASSSATFPDQPQH
V gene: TRBV28; CDR3 length: 12; CDR3 protein: ASSERLVSYEQY
V gene: TRBV5-8; CDR3 length: 14; CDR3 protein: ASSLTVLAGVNEQF
V gene: TRBV6-1; CDR3 length: 11; CDR3 protein: ASPGGNTGELF
V gene: TRBV7-3; CDR3 length: 13; CDR3 protein: ASSLTAGGYNEQF
V gene: TRBV5-4; CDR3 length: 13; CDR3 protein: ASSLAPRMDTEAF
V gene: TRBV5-1; CDR3 length: 13; CDR3 protein: ASSLLGTENSPLH
V gene: TRBV19; CDR3 length: 12; CDR3 protein: ASIGRAGANVLT
V gene: TRBV7-6; CDR3 length: 12; CDR3 protein: ASSLTGGTDTQY
V gene: TRBV5-1; CDR3 length: 12; CDR3 protein: ASSWDREHYGYT
V gene: TRBV7-8; CDR3 length: 12; CDR3 protein: ASSRDILNSPLH
V gene: TRBV25-1; CDR3 length: 13; CDR3 protein: ASSGRVRLRETQY
V gene: TRBV5-1; CDR3 length: 12; CDR3 protein: ASSSKTGGTEAF